Shown below are 7 T cell receptor beta chains from a single sample sequenced in a study of control samples from healthy donors and cancer patients. The method was immunoSEQ multiplex PCR; TCRdb's version includes in-frame clones alone and lacks a portion of them. The sample comprises about 110,000 clones, less than 95% of which are singletons, and 4.4% rests with the top ten. Sequenced: blood. All receptors come from a human donor in good health. The donor label of this sample is uncertain.

This chain uses TRBV19 with TRBJ1-2, with 8 bases lining up with TRBD1. CDR1 LNHDA and CDR2 SQIVND come from the germline V gene (reference sequence). CDR3 length: 15 residues. The V gene end was trimmed by 1 base and the J gene end by 4 bases; junction bases not matched to a gene: 5. The CDR3 sequence is CASSIAGGGTYGYTF. In DNA, the CDR3 is TGTGCCAGTAGTATAGCAGGGGGCGGTACCTATGGCTACACCTTC. The full variable domain, its missing parts supplied by reference TRBV19 and TRBJ1-2, is DGGITQSPKYLFRKEGQNVTLSCEQNLNHDAMYWYRQDPGQGLRLIYYSQIVNDFQKGDIAEGYSVSREKKESFPLTVTSAQKNPTAFYLCASSIAGGGTYGYTFGSGTRLTVV.

This chain joins TRBV4-2 and TRBJ1-3, with D possibly TRBD1 on 5 matching bases. The germline gives CDR1 LGHNA, CDR2 YNFKEQ. This CDR3 has 15 amino acids. V was pared by 0 bases and J by 4 bases, with 10 bases between. The CDR3 here is CASSQEEGSGNTIYF. The CDR3 nucleotides are TGTGCCAGCAGCCAAGAGGAGGGGTCAGGAAACACCATATATTTT.

J is TRBJ2-1 and V is TRBV11-2; 9 nucleotides match TRBD2. The CDR3 runs 15 residues. Germline trimming cut 3 bases from V and 5 bases from J; bases unmatched to any gene: 5. The germline V gene encodes CDR1 SGHAT and CDR2 FQNNGV. CDR3 region: CASSFASGANNEQFF. The CDR3 nucleotides read TGTGCCAGCAGCTTCGCTAGCGGGGCGAACAATGAGCAGTTCTTC.

CDR3 region: CASRTRQGSNSPLHF. The CDR3 bases are TGTGCCAGTAGGACCCGACAGGGATCCAATTCACCCCTCCACTTT. This chain connects TRBV19 to TRBJ1-6; 7 positions agree with TRBD1. Germline CDR1 LNHDA, CDR2 SQIVND (reference sequence). The length of the CDR3 is 15 residues. V lost 6 bases and J lost 7; bases outside the gene matches: 9.

The chain uses TRBV18 and TRBJ1-2, with D unresolved. Deletions cut 3 bases from V and 4 bases from J, with 15 bases between. Germline V gene sequence: CDR1 KGHSH, CDR2 LQKENI. The CDR3 has 15 amino acids. CDR3 in amino acids: CASSPDFQAIYGYTF. The DNA for the CDR3 is TGTGCCAGCTCACCGGATTTTCAGGCTATCTATGGCTACACCTTC.

The chain links TRBV9 to TRBJ1-1; maybe TRBD1 (5 bases). The CDR3 is made up of 15 amino acids. Trimming shortened V by 4 bases and J by 4 bases, and 17 bases separated the two germline ends. Germline V gene sequence: CDR1 SGDLS, CDR2 YYNGEE. The CDR3 DNA is TGTGCCAGCAGCCCAGCCGGGGGAGGGAGCACTGAAGCTTTCTTT. Encoded protein: CASSPAGGGSTEAFF.

This sequence joins TRBV2 and TRBJ2-3; D is possibly TRBD2 (5 bases). V was clipped by 6 bases and J by 2 bases, with 12 bases between them. The CDR3 contains 14 residues. CDR1 SNHLY and CDR2 FYNNEI come from the germline V gene. The CDR3 DNA is TGTGCCAGCAGAACTAGAGTGATCACAGATACGCAGTATTTT. Its translation is CASRTRVITDTQYF.